The 19 T cell receptor beta chains below all came from one sample that was sequenced in a study of T-cell reconstitution after alpha-beta-depleted transplantation in children. Unique molecular identifiers were incorporated into the prepared TCRbeta library. MiXCR, run by TCRdb on the PCR reads, gives a single entry per CDR3 protein. The table includes under 750,000 distinct CDR3 sequences, roughly 23% detected once. The sequencing used PBMCs, mostly from graft donor cells, collected 360 days after TCRalphabeta/CD19-depleted stem cell transplant. These receptors were obtained from a boy younger than two who had a stem cell transplant for acute myeloid leukemia, so the T cells may come from the graft donor.

This clonotype was counted many times. The chain is built from TRBV5-1 and TRBJ2-3, with D possibly being TRBD1 (6 bases). The CDR3 totals 14 residues. Germline assignment: CDR1 SGHRS and CDR2 YFSETQ. V shed 6 bases and J shed 0 bases, with 11 bases lying between them. The chain's CDR3 is CASTGTLSTDTQYF. The CDR3 DNA follows: TGCGCCAGCACCGGGACACTCAGCACAGATACGCAGTATTTT. The whole variable domain, filled in from reference TRBV5-1 and TRBJ2-3, reads KAGVTQTPRYLIKTRGQQVTLSCSPISGHRSVSWYQQTPGQGLQFLFEYFSETQRNKGNFPGRFSGRQFSNSRSEMNVSTLELGDSALYLCASTGTLSTDTQYFGPGTRLTVL.

The rearrangement joins TRBV12-3 or TRBV12-4 to TRBJ2-3; D ambiguous. There are 15 residues in the CDR3. Deletions cut 6 bases from V and 1 base from J, with 14 bases between. The CDR3 DNA follows: TGTGCCAGCAGCAATCTATCCGAAGGCACAGATACGCAGTATTTT. This codes for CASSNLSEGTDTQYF.

The V and J genes are TRBV29-1 and TRBJ2-5; maybe TRBD2 (5 bases). Between the trimmed V and J ends, which lost 4 bases and 3 bases, there was a span of 9 bases. The CDR3 contains 12 residues. The germline gives CDR1 SQVTM, CDR2 ANQGSEA. The CDR3 sequence is CSVVAGEETQYF. CDR3 DNA: TGCAGCGTTGTAGCCGGGGAAGAGACCCAGTACTTC.

The table lists this clonotype with many counts. V and J are TRBV18 and TRBJ1-1; 8 nucleotides match TRBD1. Unmatched junction bases numbered 5, after V lost 3 bases and J lost 5 bases. CDR1 KGHSH and CDR2 LQKENI come from the germline V gene. CDR3 length equals 14 residues. The CDR3 nucleotides read TGTGCCAGCTCACCCGGACAGGGTAGGACTGAAGCTTTCTTT. As protein: CASSPGQGRTEAFF.

This clonotype was found many times. V usage is TRBV7-2 and J usage is TRBJ2-5; D tentatively fits TRBD1 or TRBD2 (7 bases each). CDR3 length equals 15 residues. Germline assignment: CDR1 SGHTA and CDR2 FQGNSA. The V and J ends lost 6 bases and 5 bases respectively, with 19 bases between them. In DNA, the CDR3 is TGTGCCAGCAGGGGCAGGGGGGGAGTACTGGAGACCCAGTACTTC. It translates to CASRGRGGVLETQYF.

The table lists this clonotype with many counts. The chain recombines TRBV25-1 with TRBJ1-5; D remains unclear. The CDR3 runs to 15 residues. Trimming removed 1 base from V and 1 base from J, with 8 bases in between. From germline, CDR1 is MGHDK and CDR2 SYGVNS. The CDR3 sequence is CASSESGGSNQPQHF. The CDR3 region has the DNA TGTGCCAGCAGTGAATCGGGAGGCAGCAATCAGCCCCAGCATTTT.

This clonotype was found a few times. The rearrangement joins TRBV20-1 to TRBJ2-3; 11 bases agree with TRBD1. Per the germline V gene, CDR1 is DFQATT and CDR2 is SNEGSKA (reference sequence). The CDR3 runs 15 residues. J was trimmed by 3 bases and V by 7 bases; bases with no gene match: 9. CDR3 in DNA: TGCAGTGTTCTAAGAGGGACAGGGGGAACAGATACGCAGTATTTT. Translating it yields CSVLRGTGGTDTQYF.

The V call is TRBV28, the J call TRBJ1-5, with a weak D call TRBD1 (5 bases). CDR1 is MDHEN and CDR2 is SYDVKM in the germline V gene. V was clipped by 5 bases and J by 10 bases, with 15 bases between them. The CDR3 is made up of 13 amino acids. The CDR3: CASSPNRQIPQHF. The DNA of the CDR3 is TGTGCCAGCAGTCCAAACCGACAGATCCCCCAGCATTTT.

There are many counts of this clonotype. This sequence joins TRBV9 and TRBJ2-7; D is unclear. The CDR3 has 13 amino acids. V lost 4 bases and J lost 7, with 15 bases in between. Looked up from germline, CDR1 is SGDLS and CDR2 is YYNGEE. The CDR3 DNA is TGTGCCAGCAGCCTTCTAGGAATCGGGGAGCAGTACTTC. This translates into CASSLLGIGEQYF.

Note on this clonotype: A much bigger clone sits one base away, suggesting this may be a read error. V is TRBV20-1 and J is TRBJ2-1, with D perhaps matching TRBD2 (6 bases). Trimming left V 6 bases short and J 12 bases short, with 15 bases between. The CDR3 covers 11 residues. Germline V gene lookup returns CDR1 DFQATT and CDR2 SNEGSKA (reference sequence). The CDR3 sequence is CSASTSRVQFF. The CDR3 nucleotides read TGCAGTGCGTCAACTAGCCGCGTGCAGTTCTTC.

The chain uses TRBV20-1 and TRBJ1-1, with 7 bases fitting TRBD1. This CDR3 contains 13 residues. Germline CDR1 is DFQATT and CDR2 is SNEGSKA (reference sequence). The V and J ends lost 3 bases and 8 bases, in that order; junction bases with no gene match: 9. The CDR3, as DNA: TGCAGTGCTAGTGGACAGGAGGGGACCGAAGCTTTCTTT. It yields the protein CSASGQEGTEAFF.

This clonotype was seen a handful of times. V usage is TRBV7-3 and J usage is TRBJ1-6; D remains unclear. Trimming took 3 bases from V and 0 from J, leaving 27 bases between them. Germline CDR1 reads SGHTA; CDR2 reads FQGTGA. The CDR3 has 22 amino acids. CDR3 loop: CASSFKTSSDNQTISYNSPLHF. The CDR3, as DNA: TGTGCCAGCAGCTTCAAGACTTCTTCCGATAACCAAACGATCTCCTATAATTCACCCCTCCACTTT. The whole variable domain, filled in from reference TRBV7-3 and TRBJ1-6, reads GAGVSQTPSNKVTEKGKYVELRCDPISGHTALYWYRQSLGQGPEFLIYFQGTGAADDSGLPNDRFFAVRPEGSVSTLKIQRTERGDSAVYLCASSFKTSSDNQTISYNSPLHFGNGTRLTVT.

This clonotype was recorded at least ten times. The CDR3 is CASSFGETYEQYF. The CDR3, as DNA: TGTGCCAGCAGTTTTGGGGAAACCTACGAGCAGTACTTC. The chain is built from TRBV12-3 or TRBV12-4 and TRBJ2-7; D not resolved. The CDR3 extends over 13 amino acids. V was trimmed by 3 bases and J by 2 bases, leaving 8 bases between them.

This clonotype was recorded at least ten times. The chain combines TRBV29-1 with TRBJ2-7; D may be TRBD2 (5 bases). V was pared by 1 base and J by 2 bases, with 12 bases between. Germline-derived CDR1 and CDR2 are SQVTM and ANQGSEA. The CDR3 runs 14 residues. For the CDR3, the DNA is TGCAGCGTTGAAGGGGCGACTACCCCCTACGAGCAGTACTTC. Translated: CSVEGATTPYEQYF.

This sequence joins TRBV27 and TRBJ2-1, with 7 bases identical to TRBD2. The germline V gene has CDR1 MNHEY and CDR2 SMNVEV (reference sequence). Trimming cost V 5 bases and J 0 bases; bases outside gene matches: 7. There are 16 residues in the CDR3. CDR3 sequence: CASSPGPGGSYNEQFF. The CDR3 DNA follows: TGTGCCAGCAGTCCCGGGCCGGGGGGCTCCTACAATGAGCAGTTCTTC.

This clonotype has only a few counts. The rearrangement uses TRBV12-3 or TRBV12-4 and TRBJ1-5; D remains ambiguous. This CDR3 has 12 amino acids. V was cut by 4 bases and J by 12 bases, with 13 bases left in between. CDR3 nucleotide sequence: TGTGCCAGCAGTTCAGGCGGGATCAGCCAGCATTTT. Translated: CASSSGGISQHF.

This clonotype has a handful of counts. The chain has TRBV20-1 and TRBJ2-6, with 7 bases aligning to TRBD1. Trimming removed 6 bases from V and 4 bases from J; junction bases left unmatched: 9. The CDR3 has 15 amino acids. Germline assignment: CDR1 DFQATT and CDR2 SNEGSKA (reference sequence). The CDR3 spells CSAGTGAGGANVLTF. As DNA, the CDR3 is TGCAGTGCCGGAACAGGGGCTGGAGGGGCCAACGTCCTGACTTTC.

The chain combines TRBV20-1 with TRBJ1-2; 7 nucleotides agree with TRBD1. Germline CDR1 DFQATT, CDR2 SNEGSKA (reference sequence). J lost 1 base, V lost 3 bases, and 11 bases had no gene match. The CDR3 has 16 amino acids. The CDR3 loop reads CSARPPATGINYGYTF. The CDR3 DNA reads as TGCAGTGCTAGGCCCCCAGCGACAGGGATTAACTATGGCTACACCTTC.

This clonotype was counted at least ten times. The rearrangement uses TRBV15 and TRBJ2-3; tentatively, D is TRBD1 (5 bases). The V gene's germline CDR1 is LNHNV and CDR2 YYDKDF (reference sequence). The CDR3 sequence is 17 residues long. Trimming took 2 bases from V and 2 from J, leaving 17 bases between them. Here the CDR3 reads CATSRLLRGPYTDTQYF. The CDR3 nucleotides are TGTGCCACCAGCAGACTACTTAGGGGTCCCTACACAGATACGCAGTATTTT.